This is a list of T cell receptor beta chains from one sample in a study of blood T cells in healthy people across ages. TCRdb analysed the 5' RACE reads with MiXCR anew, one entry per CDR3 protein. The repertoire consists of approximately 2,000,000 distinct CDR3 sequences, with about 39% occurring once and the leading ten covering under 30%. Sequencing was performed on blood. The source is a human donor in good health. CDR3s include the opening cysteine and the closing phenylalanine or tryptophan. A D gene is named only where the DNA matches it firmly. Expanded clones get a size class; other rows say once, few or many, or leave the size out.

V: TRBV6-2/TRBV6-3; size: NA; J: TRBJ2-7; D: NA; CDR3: CASGPGRGEQYF; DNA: TGTGCCAGCGGGCCCGGGAGAGGAGAGCAGTACTTC
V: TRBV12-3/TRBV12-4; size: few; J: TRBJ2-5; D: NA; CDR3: CASSYLQGSMTQYF; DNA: TGTGCCAGCAGTTACCTCCAGGGGAGTATGACCCAGTACTTC
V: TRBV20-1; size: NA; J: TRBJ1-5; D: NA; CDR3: CSAGSGAEQPQHF; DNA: TGCAGTGCTGGCTCAGGGGCAGAGCAGCCCCAGCATTTT
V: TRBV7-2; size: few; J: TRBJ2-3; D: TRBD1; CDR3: CASSTQGTDTQYF; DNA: TGTGCCAGCAGCACACAGGGGACAGATACGCAGTATTTT
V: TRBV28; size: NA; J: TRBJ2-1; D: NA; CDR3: CASSLSYYNEQFF; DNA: TGTGCCAGCAGTCTCTCGTACTACAATGAGCAGTTCTTC
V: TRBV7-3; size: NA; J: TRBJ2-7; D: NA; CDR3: CASSLTRDTRPYEQYF; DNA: TGTGCCAGCAGCTTAACCCGGGACACCAGACCCTACGAGCAGTACTTC
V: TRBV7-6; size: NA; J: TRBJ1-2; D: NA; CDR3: CASSPGEIYGYTF; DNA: TGTGCCAGCAGCCCAGGGGAAATCTATGGCTACACCTTC
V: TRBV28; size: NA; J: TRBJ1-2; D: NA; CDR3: CASEGSGLGNYGCTF; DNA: TGTGCCAGCGAGGGTAGCGGCCTCGGAAACTATGGCTGCACCTTC
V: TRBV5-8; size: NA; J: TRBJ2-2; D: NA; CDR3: CASSPGFGELFF; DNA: TGTGCCAGCAGCCCGGGATTCGGGGAGCTGTTTTTT
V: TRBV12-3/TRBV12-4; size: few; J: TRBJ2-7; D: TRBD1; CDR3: CASRAGQGWDEQYF; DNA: TGTGCCAGCAGGGCCGGACAGGGGTGGGACGAGCAGTACTTC
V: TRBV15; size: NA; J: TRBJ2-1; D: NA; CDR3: CATSRDTGIYNEQFF; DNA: TGTGCCACCAGCAGAGACACTGGTATTTACAATGAGCAGTTCTTC
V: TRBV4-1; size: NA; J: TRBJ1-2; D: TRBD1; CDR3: CASSQMGGQAYGYTF; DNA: TGCGCCAGCAGCCAAATGGGGGGACAGGCCTATGGCTACACCTTC
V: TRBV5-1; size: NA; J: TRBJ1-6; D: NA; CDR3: CASTPGEVGSPLHF; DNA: TGCGCCAGCACCCCCGGTGAGGTTGGCTCACCCCTCCACTTT
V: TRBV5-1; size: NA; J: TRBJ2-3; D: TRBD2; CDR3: CASSLSASGDSTDTQYF; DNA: TGCGCCAGCAGCTTGTCGGCTAGCGGAGATAGCACAGATACGCAGTATTTT
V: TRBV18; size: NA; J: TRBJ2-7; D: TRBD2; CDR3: CASSPPLGGGPSYEQYF; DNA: TGTGCCAGCTCACCGCCGCTTGGCGGGGGGCCCTCCTACGAGCAGTACTTC
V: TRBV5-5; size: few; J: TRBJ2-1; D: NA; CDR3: CASSLLVGPEAQFF; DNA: TGTGCCAGCAGCTTACTAGTAGGGCCGGAGGCGCAGTTCTTC
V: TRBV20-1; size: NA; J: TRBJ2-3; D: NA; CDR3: CSAREPLHTDTQYF; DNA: TGCAGTGCTAGAGAACCCCTACACACAGATACGCAGTATTTT
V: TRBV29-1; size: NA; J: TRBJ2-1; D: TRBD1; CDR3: CSVIGTGSGLAHTEQFF; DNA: TGCAGCGTAATAGGGACAGGGAGCGGTTTGGCGCACACTGAGCAGTTCTTC
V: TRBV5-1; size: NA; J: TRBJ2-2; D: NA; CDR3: CASSLGVDTGELFF; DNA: TGCGCCAGCAGCTTGGGGGTCGACACCGGGGAGCTGTTTTTT
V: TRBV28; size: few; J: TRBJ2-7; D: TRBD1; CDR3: CANGQGSYEQYF; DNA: TGTGCCAACGGACAGGGATCCTACGAGCAGTACTTC
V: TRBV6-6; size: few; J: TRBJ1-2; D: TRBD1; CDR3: CASSYLVRTGHLYGYTF; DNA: TGTGCCAGCAGTTACTTAGTCCGGACAGGTCATCTCTATGGCTACACCTTC
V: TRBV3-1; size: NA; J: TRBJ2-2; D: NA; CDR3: CASSQGGFGELFF; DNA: TGTGCCAGCAGCCAAGGGGGGTTCGGGGAGCTGTTTTTT
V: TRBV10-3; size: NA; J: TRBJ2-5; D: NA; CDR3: CAIRPGTTFGTQYF; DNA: TGTGCCATCAGGCCCGGGACAACTTTCGGGACCCAGTACTTC
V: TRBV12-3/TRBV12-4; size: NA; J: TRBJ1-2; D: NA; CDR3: CASTWGDFGYTF; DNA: TGTGCCAGTACATGGGGGGATTTTGGCTACACCTTC
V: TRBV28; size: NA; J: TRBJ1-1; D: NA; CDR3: CASSLKGAEAFF; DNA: TGTGCCAGCAGTTTAAAAGGTGCTGAAGCTTTCTTT
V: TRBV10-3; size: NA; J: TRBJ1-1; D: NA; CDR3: CAISESPSTEAFF; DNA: TGTGCCATCAGTGAGTCTCCTAGCACTGAAGCTTTCTTT
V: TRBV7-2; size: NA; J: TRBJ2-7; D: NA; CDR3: CASSLSDSAYEQYF; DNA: TGTGCCAGCAGCTTATCGGACAGTGCCTACGAGCAGTACTTC
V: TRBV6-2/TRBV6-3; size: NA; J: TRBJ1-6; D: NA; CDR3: CASSYMVGDSPLHF; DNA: TGTGCCAGCAGTTACATGGTAGGGGATTCACCCCTCCACTTT
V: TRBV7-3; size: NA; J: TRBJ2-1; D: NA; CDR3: CASSLGAERNEQFF; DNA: TGTGCCAGCAGCTTAGGGGCAGAACGCAATGAGCAGTTCTTC
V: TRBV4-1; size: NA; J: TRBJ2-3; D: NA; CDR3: CASSQVEGPDTQYF; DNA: TGCGCCAGCAGCCAAGTAGAGGGTCCAGATACGCAGTATTTT
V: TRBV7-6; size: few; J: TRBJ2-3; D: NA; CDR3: CASSTLPGADTQYF; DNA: TGTGCCAGCAGCACCTTACCAGGGGCAGATACGCAGTATTTT
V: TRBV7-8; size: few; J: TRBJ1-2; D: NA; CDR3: CASSPLGRTLGNYGYTF; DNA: TGTGCCAGCAGCCCACTCGGGCGGACCTTGGGGAACTATGGCTACACCTTC
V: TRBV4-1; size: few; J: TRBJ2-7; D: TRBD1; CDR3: CASSQPDRVGPYEQYF; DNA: TGCGCCAGCAGCCAACCCGACAGGGTGGGACCCTACGAGCAGTACTTC
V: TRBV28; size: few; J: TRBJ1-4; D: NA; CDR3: CASTPVQGGEKLFF; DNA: TGTGCCAGCACCCCGGTGCAGGGTGGTGAAAAACTGTTTTTT
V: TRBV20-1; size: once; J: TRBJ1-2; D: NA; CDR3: CSAHSGANYGYTF; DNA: TGCAGTGCTCACTCTGGGGCTAACTATGGCTACACCTTC
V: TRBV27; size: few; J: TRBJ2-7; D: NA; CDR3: CASSPDSEPRFKYEQYF; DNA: TGTGCCAGCAGTCCAGACAGTGAGCCCCGCTTTAAGTACGAGCAGTACTTC
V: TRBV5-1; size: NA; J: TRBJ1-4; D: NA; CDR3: CASSLDAVAQKLFF; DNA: TGCGCCAGCAGCCTGGACGCCGTAGCCCAAAAACTGTTTTTT
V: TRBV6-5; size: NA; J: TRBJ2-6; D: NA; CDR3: CASSYSKQGAGANVLTF; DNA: TGTGCCAGCAGTTACTCGAAACAGGGTGCTGGGGCCAACGTCCTGACTTTC
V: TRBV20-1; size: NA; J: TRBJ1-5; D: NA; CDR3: CSARIGPNQPQHF; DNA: TGCAGTGCTAGGATAGGCCCCAATCAGCCCCAGCATTTT
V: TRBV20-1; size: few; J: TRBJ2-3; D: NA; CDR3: CSASGRDTQYF; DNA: TGCAGTGCTAGCGGGCGAGATACGCAGTATTTT
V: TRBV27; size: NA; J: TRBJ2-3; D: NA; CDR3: CASRNRGGADTQYF; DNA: TGTGCCAGCAGAAATCGCGGAGGGGCAGATACGCAGTATTTT
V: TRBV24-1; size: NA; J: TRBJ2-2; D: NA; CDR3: CATRRTDTGELFF; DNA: TGTGCCACCAGGAGGACAGATACCGGGGAGCTGTTTTTT
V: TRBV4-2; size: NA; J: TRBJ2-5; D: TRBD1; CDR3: CASSQGGEGAQETQYF; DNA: TGTGCCAGCAGCCAAGGGGGAGAGGGGGCTCAAGAGACCCAGTACTTC
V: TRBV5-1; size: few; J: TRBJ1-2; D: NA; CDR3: CASSLEENCGYTF; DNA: TGCGCCAGCAGCTTGGAGGAGAACTGTGGCTACACCTTC
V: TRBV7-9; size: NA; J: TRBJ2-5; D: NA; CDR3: CASSLNFNAQETQYF; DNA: TGTGCCAGCAGCTTAAATTTTAACGCCCAAGAGACCCAGTACTTC
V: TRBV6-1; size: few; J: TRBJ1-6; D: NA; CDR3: CASMTWGSPLHF; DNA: TGTGCCAGCATGACGTGGGGTTCACCCCTCCACTTT
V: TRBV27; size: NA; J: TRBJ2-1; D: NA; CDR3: CASRTQAKQFF; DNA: TGTGCCAGCAGAACACAGGCGAAGCAGTTCTTC
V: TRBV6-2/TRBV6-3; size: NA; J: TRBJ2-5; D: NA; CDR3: CASSYARRETQYF; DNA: TGTGCCAGCAGTTACGCTCGGCGGGAGACCCAGTACTTC
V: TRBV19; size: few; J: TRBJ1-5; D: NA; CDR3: CASSTTLFRGQPQHF; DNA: TGTGCCAGTAGTACTACCCTTTTCAGGGGTCAGCCCCAGCATTTT
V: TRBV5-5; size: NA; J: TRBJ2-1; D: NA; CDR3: CASSLGLSESDEQFF; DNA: TGTGCCAGCAGCTTGGGACTGTCTGAGAGCGATGAGCAGTTCTTC
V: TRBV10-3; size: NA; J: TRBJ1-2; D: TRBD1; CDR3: CAISPGTDRTNYGYTF; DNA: TGTGCCATCAGTCCCGGGACAGATCGTACTAACTATGGCTACACCTTC
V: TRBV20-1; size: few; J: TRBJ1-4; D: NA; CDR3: CSARSDGATNEKLFF; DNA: TGCAGTGCTAGGTCAGACGGCGCAACTAATGAAAAACTGTTTTTT
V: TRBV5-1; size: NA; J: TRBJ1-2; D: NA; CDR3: CASSLGTRRNYGYTF; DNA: TGCGCCAGCAGCTTGGGAACGAGGCGGAACTATGGCTACACCTTC
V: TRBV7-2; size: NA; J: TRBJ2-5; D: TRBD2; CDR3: CASSSKSGGAPSSWQETQYF; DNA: TGTGCCAGCAGCTCCAAAAGCGGGGGGGCCCCCTCGTCTTGGCAAGAGACCCAGTACTTC